One sample yielded the 27 T cell receptor beta chains listed below, sequenced in a study of CD8 T cells in ankylosing spondylitis. Findings and limits, study-wide: Ankylosing spondylitis blood seemed to carry a telltale TCR beta motif made of several highly homologous variants.

No antigens are known for them. Using its own MiXCR run on the 5' RACE reads, TCRdb lists one record per CDR3 protein. The sample has roughly 400,000 distinct CDR3 sequences; approximately 20% are singletons. What was sequenced was blood, either unsorted or a sorted T cell fraction (not recorded which). The receptors come from a male donor with ankylosing spondylitis.

This chain links TRBV7-8 with TRBJ2-3; D remains unclear. V lost 2 bases and J 1 base, leaving 13 bases between the germline ends. Germline CDR1 SGHVS, CDR2 FQNEAQ. The CDR3 loop spans 16 amino acids. The CDR3 loop is CASSLSRMRGTDTQYF. The CDR3 bases are TGTGCCAGCAGCTTATCCCGGATGAGAGGCACAGATACGCAGTATTTT.

This clonotype was seen a handful of times. The rearrangement links TRBV7-8 to TRBJ2-1, with 8 bases matching TRBD2. Trimming took 2 bases from V and 10 from J; bases not matched to a gene: 10. This CDR3 is 15 amino acids long. Germline V CDR1 and CDR2: SGHVS, FQNEAQ. The CDR3: CASSLTSGQRGEQFF. CDR3 DNA: TGTGCCAGCAGCTTAACTAGCGGCCAGAGGGGGGAGCAGTTCTTC.

This sequence joins TRBV4-2 and TRBJ1-1; tentatively, D is TRBD1 (5 bases). The CDR3 length is 17 residues. Trimming pared 3 bases from V and 3 bases from J, leaving 20 bases between. CDR1 is LGHNA and CDR2 is YNFKEQ in the germline V gene. The DNA of the CDR3 is TGTGCCAGCAGCCAGCTCATTTCCAGGGCGAGGGACACTGAAGCTTTCTTT. It translates to CASSQLISRARDTEAFF.

V and J are TRBV6-1 and TRBJ2-2; 7 bases agree with TRBD1. Germline loops: CDR1 MNHNS, CDR2 SASEGT. Trimming at V came to 7 bases and at J to 4 bases, leaving 9 bases not matched to a gene. The CDR3 length is 15 residues. In DNA form, the CDR3 reads TGTGCCAGCAACTTGGACAGGCTAATCACCGGGGAGCTGTTTTTT. Translating it yields CASNLDRLITGELFF.

This clonotype was detected only a few times. J is TRBJ2-5 and V is TRBV20-1; the D is unclear. The CDR3 loop spans 11 amino acids. Per germline, CDR1 DFQATT and CDR2 SNEGSKA (reference sequence). The V gene lost 6 bases and the J gene lost 5 bases, with 10 bases spanning the gap. The CDR3 nucleotides read TGCAGTGCCGTAAAGAGGGAGACCCAGTACTTC. It translates to CSAVKRETQYF.

This clonotype has more than one count but fewer than ten. The chain combines TRBV20-1 with TRBJ1-4, with D maybe TRBD1 (6 bases). The CDR3 totals 15 residues. Germline V lookup: CDR1 DFQATT, CDR2 SNEGSKA (reference sequence). The V end lost 4 bases, the J end lost 7 bases, and 19 bases lay between the germline ends. The CDR3 nucleotides are TGCAGTGCTACCCAAAGACAGGTCCAGGGTGAAAAACTGTTTTTT. It is translated as CSATQRQVQGEKLFF.

V gene TRBV5-1 combines with J gene TRBJ2-7; D unresolved. Per germline, CDR1 SGHRS and CDR2 YFSETQ. This CDR3 is built from 13 residues. V gave up 0 bases and J gave up 4 bases, with 8 bases separating them. The CDR3 spells CASSLDPKYEQYF. CDR3 sequence (DNA): TGCGCCAGCAGCTTGGACCCAAAATACGAGCAGTACTTC.

This chain joins TRBV12-3 or TRBV12-4 and TRBJ1-6; 8 nucleotides agree with TRBD1. The CDR3 runs 14 residues. Trimming removed 3 bases from V and 9 bases from J; junction bases left unmatched: 4. The CDR3 nucleotides read TGTGCCAGCAGTTTGACAGGGGTTGGTTCACCCCTCCACTTT. It yields the protein CASSLTGVGSPLHF.

This clonotype was seen a few times. The chain employs TRBV11-2 and TRBJ2-3; no clear D gene. The CDR3 contains 13 residues. Trimming shortened V by 4 bases and J by 4 bases, and 9 bases separated the two germline ends. Germline values: CDR1 SGHAT, CDR2 FQNNGV. The CDR3 loop reads CASSSPLADTQYF. The CDR3 coding sequence is TGTGCCAGCAGCTCCCCACTTGCAGATACGCAGTATTTT.

This clonotype was seen a handful of times. The J gene is TRBJ2-3, the V gene TRBV2, with D possibly being TRBD2 (7 bases). The CDR3 runs to 16 residues. Germline V gene lookup returns CDR1 SNHLY and CDR2 FYNNEI. V was trimmed by 1 base and J by 3 bases, leaving 14 bases between them. The CDR3 DNA is TGTGCCAGCAGTGAAGAAGGGGGAGGGCCGACAGATACGCAGTATTTT. It is translated as CASSEEGGGPTDTQYF.

In this sample, this clonotype turned up a few times. The chain joins TRBV5-1 to TRBJ2-3, with 13 bases that match TRBD2. Germline lookup yields CDR1 SGHRS and CDR2 YFSETQ. Losses at the gene ends were 5 bases for V and 7 bases for J; bases not matched to a gene: 7. The CDR3 spans 15 residues. The CDR3 coding sequence is TGCGCCAGCAGTTTAAGACTAGCGGGAGGTTATACGCAGTATTTT. Protein: CASSLRLAGGYTQYF.

V is TRBV6-1 and J is TRBJ1-5; 7 nucleotides match TRBD1. Germline CDR1 MNHNS, CDR2 SASEGT. There are 18 residues in the CDR3. The V and J ends lost 2 bases and 0 bases, in that order; junction bases with no gene match: 10. DNA for the CDR3: TGTGCCAGCAGTGAACGAGCGACAGGGACAATTAGCAATCAGCCCCAGCATTTT. Residues: CASSERATGTISNQPQHF.

V is TRBV7-2 and J is TRBJ2-2; D remains unclear. The CDR3 covers 16 residues. Germline V gene sequence: CDR1 SGHTA, CDR2 FQGNSA. V shed 1 base and J shed 0 bases, with 9 bases lying between them. CDR3 amino acids: CASSLGSLANTGELFF. The DNA of the CDR3 is TGTGCCAGCAGCTTAGGGTCCCTCGCGAACACCGGGGAGCTGTTTTTT.

This clonotype has only a few counts. The CDR3 nucleotides read TGTGCCAGCAGTCGAGGGACTAGCGGGAGCGATGAGCAGTTCTTC. It encodes CASSRGTSGSDEQFF. The rearrangement links TRBV6-1 to TRBJ2-1; 14 nucleotides align to TRBD2. CDR1 is MNHNS, CDR2 SASEGT, per germline. Trimming cost V 5 bases and J 8 bases; bases outside gene matches: 5. The CDR3 runs 15 residues.

This clonotype was picked up a small number of times. The V and J genes are TRBV9 and TRBJ2-1; D gene unclear. V lost 4 bases and J 3 bases, leaving 14 bases between the germline ends. The germline V gene has CDR1 SGDLS and CDR2 YYNGEE. The CDR3 is made up of 15 amino acids. In DNA, the CDR3 is TGTGCCAGCAGCCCGACGGACGGAATCTACAATGAGCAGTTCTTC. Translating it yields CASSPTDGIYNEQFF.

This chain uses TRBV20-1 with TRBJ2-1; TRBD1 matches 9 bases. V was pared by 6 bases and J by 4 bases, with 7 bases of the junction left unmatched. Germline V gene lookup returns CDR1 DFQATT and CDR2 SNEGSKA (reference sequence). This CDR3 has 14 amino acids. CDR3 sequence (DNA): TGCAGTGCCCCGAGACAGGGGGTGTACAATGAGCAGTTCTTC. It codes for CSAPRQGVYNEQFF.

The chain joins TRBV5-1 to TRBJ2-1, with D possibly being TRBD2 (6 bases). The CDR3 contains 16 residues. Looked up from germline, CDR1 is SGHRS and CDR2 is YFSETQ. Trimming stripped 0 bases from V and 2 bases from J, with 12 bases between. The CDR3 DNA reads TGCGCCAGCAGCTTGGTCTCGCGGGAACCCTACAATGAGCAGTTCTTC. It translates to CASSLVSREPYNEQFF.

The CDR3 loop is CSASPAARGSYNEQFF. In DNA form, the CDR3 reads TGCAGTGCTAGCCCGGCCGCGCGGGGCTCCTACAATGAGCAGTTCTTC. The rearrangement links TRBV20-1 to TRBJ2-1, with D tentatively TRBD2 (6 bases). This CDR3 contains 16 residues. V lost 3 bases, J lost 0 bases, and 15 bases lay in between. Germline V gene data show CDR1 as DFQATT and CDR2 as SNEGSKA (reference sequence).

A word on this clonotype: It may be a read error: a sequence one base away is much more abundant. V usage is TRBV5-1 and J usage is TRBJ1-1; possible D gene TRBD1, 5 bases. CDR1 is SGHRS, CDR2 YFSETQ, per germline. V lost 6 bases and J 0 bases, leaving 15 bases between the germline ends. CDR3 length: 15 amino acids. CDR3 protein: CASTDLRGLNTEAFF. CDR3 bases: TGCGCCAGCACGGACTTAAGGGGCTTGAACACTGAAGCTTTCTTT.

The chain carries TRBV29-1 and TRBJ2-1, with TRBD2 matching 7 bases. The CDR3 loop spans 17 amino acids. The V gene end was trimmed by 1 base and the J gene end by 4 bases; junction bases not matched to a gene: 13. The V gene's germline CDR1 is SQVTM and CDR2 ANQGSEA. CDR3 DNA: TGCAGCGTTGAAGGGGGTACGGTGGGGAGGGGATACAATGAGCAGTTCTTC. This sequence encodes CSVEGGTVGRGYNEQFF.

This chain connects TRBV5-1 to TRBJ1-2; possibly TRBD1 for D (5 bases). The CDR3 extends over 14 amino acids. Germline V gene lookup returns CDR1 SGHRS and CDR2 YFSETQ. The germline V and J ends were trimmed by 1 base and 5 bases, with 12 bases remaining between them. The CDR3 spells CASSLIQGGYGYTF. In nucleotides, the CDR3 is TGCGCCAGCAGCTTGATTCAGGGCGGATATGGCTACACCTTC.

This clonotype has a handful of counts. The rearrangement joins TRBV12-3 or TRBV12-4 to TRBJ2-5; D not certain. The CDR3 has 14 residues. V lost 2 bases to trimming and J lost 1 base, with 8 bases between them. The CDR3 here is CASSLILLQETQYF. CDR3 DNA: TGTGCCAGCAGTTTAATACTGCTCCAAGAGACCCAGTACTTC.

V gene TRBV12-5 combines with J gene TRBJ1-5; D remains ambiguous. V lost 5 bases, J lost 9 bases, and 8 bases lay in between. Per germline, CDR1 LGHNT and CDR2 FRNRAP. The CDR3 consists of 11 residues. The CDR3 reads CASGPKGPQHF. CDR3 nucleotides: TGTGCTAGTGGTCCTAAGGGGCCCCAGCATTTT.

This clonotype appeared a few times. V gene TRBV4-1 combines with J gene TRBJ2-5, with D tentatively TRBD1 (6 bases). The germline gives CDR1 MGHRA, CDR2 YSYEKL. Trimming removed 5 bases from V and 5 bases from J, with 15 bases in between. This CDR3 is 14 amino acids long. The CDR3 protein is CASSNYRAGETQYF. Written as DNA, the CDR3 is TGCGCCAGCAGCAATTACAGGGCCGGGGAGACCCAGTACTTC.

This clonotype was recorded many times. The V gene is TRBV20-1, the J gene TRBJ2-7, with D unclear. The CDR3 is 12 amino acids. CDR1 and CDR2 from the germline V gene are DFQATT and SNEGSKA (reference sequence). The ends were cut back, 1 base at V and 3 bases at J, with 7 bases in the middle. CDR3: CSARVWNYEQYF. CDR3 DNA: TGCAGTGCTAGAGTCTGGAACTACGAGCAGTACTTC.

The V call is TRBV4-2, the J call TRBJ2-3; TRBD1 matches at 10 bases. Germline assignment: CDR1 LGHNA and CDR2 YNFKEQ. The CDR3 consists of 17 residues. The V and J ends lost 0 bases and 4 bases, in that order; junction bases with no gene match: 7. Here the CDR3 reads CASSQDRDRGLADTQYF. Written as DNA, the CDR3 is TGTGCCAGCAGCCAAGATAGGGACAGGGGTCTGGCAGATACGCAGTATTTT.

This clonotype was seen a handful of times. The V and J genes are TRBV5-1 and TRBJ2-1, with D possibly matching TRBD2 (7 bases). Germline CDR1 and CDR2: SGHRS and YFSETQ. The V end lost 0 bases, the J end lost 2 bases, and 12 bases lay between the germline ends. This CDR3 is 16 amino acids long. This chain's CDR3 is CASSLGGGDPYNEQFF. For the CDR3, the DNA is TGCGCCAGCAGCTTGGGGGGGGGCGATCCCTACAATGAGCAGTTCTTC.